This passage covers 4 T cell receptor beta chains from one sample sequenced in a study of Tregs in tolerant kidney transplant recipients. Related graft donors supplied nonmyeloablative bone marrow transplants, and mixed chimerism was transient. Sequencing was performed with immunoSEQ multiplex PCR; in TCRdb, only in-frame clones are kept and a portion is missing. The repertoire has tens of thousands of clones, under 95% of them found once; the top ten carry around 1.6%. Sequenced material: CD4+ T cells from blood (PBMCs), taken 12 months after the transplant. The source is a human patient who received a combined kidney and bone marrow transplant. Some T cells may have originated in the graft donor.

This clone has a single count. The gene calls are TRBV21-1 and TRBJ2-5; TRBD1 is the table's D call, not checked against the DNA. TRBV21-1 is given as a pseudogene. This CDR3 region has 14 residues. The CDR3 protein is CASSRDRLWETQYF. The CDR3 nucleotides read TGTGCCAGCAGCAGGGACAGGCTCTGGGAGACCCAGTACTTC.

In this sample, this clone turned up once. This chain uses TRBV5-1 with TRBJ2-2; D remains ambiguous. Trimming removed 0 bases at V and 6 bases at J, with 9 bases between. This CDR3 is built from 14 residues. Germline loops: CDR1 SGHRS, CDR2 YFSETQ. CDR3 in amino acids: CASSLEIESGELFF. The CDR3 DNA follows: TGCGCCAGCAGCTTGGAAATAGAGTCCGGGGAGCTGTTTTTT.

The rearrangement links TRBV9 to TRBJ1-2, with a tentative D call TRBD1 (6 bases). This CDR3 region has 13 residues. Germline loops: CDR1 SGDLS, CDR2 YYNGEE. The V end lost 4 bases, the J end lost 6 bases, and 13 bases lay between the germline ends. The CDR3 bases are TGTGCCAGCAGCCCGGCGGGGGCCAATGGCTACACCTTC. As protein: CASSPAGANGYTF.

V gene TRBV11-3 combines with J gene TRBJ2-7; weak D call: TRBD2 (5 bases). V lost 5 bases and J 0 bases, leaving 11 bases between the germline ends. The CDR3 loop spans 14 amino acids. CDR1 and CDR2 from the germline V gene are SGHNT and YENEEA. The CDR3 DNA follows: TGTGCCAGCAGCCACGGACTGAGCTCCTACGAGCAGTACTTC. Translating it yields CASSHGLSSYEQYF.